This T cell receptor beta chain was documented in a study of T-cell reconstitution after alpha-beta-depleted transplantation in children. It was with unique molecular identifiers that the TCRbeta library was prepared. TCRdb ran MiXCR on the PCR reads and lists one entry per CDR3 protein. The sample consists of 200,000 to 300,000 distinct CDR3 sequences, 9.5% to 15% of them appearing once. The source material was PBMCs from the stem cell graft donor, sampled from the stem cell graft. This receptor was obtained from a human donor who donated a stem cell graft to a child with acute lymphoblastic leukemia.

The DNA of the CDR3 is TGTGCCAGCAGCTTGGTAGCGGGAACTTACAATGAGCAGTTCTTC. It encodes CASSLVAGTYNEQFF. The rearrangement uses TRBV5-4 and TRBJ2-1; TRBD2 matches 8 bases. Germline-derived CDR1 and CDR2 are SGHNT and YYREEE (reference sequence). The V and J ends lost 0 bases and 4 bases, in that order; junction bases with no gene match: 3. There are 15 residues in the CDR3.